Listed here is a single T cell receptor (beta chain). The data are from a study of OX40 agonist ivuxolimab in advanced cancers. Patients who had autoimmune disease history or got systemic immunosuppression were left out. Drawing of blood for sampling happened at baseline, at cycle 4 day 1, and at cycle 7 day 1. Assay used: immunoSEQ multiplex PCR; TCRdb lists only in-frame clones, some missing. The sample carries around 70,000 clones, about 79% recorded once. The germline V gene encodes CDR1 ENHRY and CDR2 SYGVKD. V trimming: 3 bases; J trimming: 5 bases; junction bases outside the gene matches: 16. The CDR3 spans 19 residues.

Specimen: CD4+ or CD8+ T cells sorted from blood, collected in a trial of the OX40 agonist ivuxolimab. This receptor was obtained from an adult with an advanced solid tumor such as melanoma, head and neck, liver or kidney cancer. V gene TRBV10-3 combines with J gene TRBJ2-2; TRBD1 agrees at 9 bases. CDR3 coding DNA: TGTGCCATCAGTGAAAACAACAGGGGGCGCGATCTTGCGACCGGGGAGCTGTTTTTT. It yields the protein CAISENNRGRDLATGELFF.